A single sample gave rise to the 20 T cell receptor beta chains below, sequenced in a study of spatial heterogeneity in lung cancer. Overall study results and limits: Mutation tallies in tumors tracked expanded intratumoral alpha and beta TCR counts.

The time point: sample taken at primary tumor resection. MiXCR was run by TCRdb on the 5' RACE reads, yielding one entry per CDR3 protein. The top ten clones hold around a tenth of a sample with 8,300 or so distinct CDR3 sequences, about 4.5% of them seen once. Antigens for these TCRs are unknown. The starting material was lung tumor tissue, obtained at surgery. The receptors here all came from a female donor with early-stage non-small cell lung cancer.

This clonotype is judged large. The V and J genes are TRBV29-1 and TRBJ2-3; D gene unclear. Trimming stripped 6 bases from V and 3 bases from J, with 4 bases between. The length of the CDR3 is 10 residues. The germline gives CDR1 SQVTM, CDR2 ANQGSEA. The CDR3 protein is CSVGTDTQYF. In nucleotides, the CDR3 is TGCAGCGTGGGGACAGATACGCAGTATTTT.

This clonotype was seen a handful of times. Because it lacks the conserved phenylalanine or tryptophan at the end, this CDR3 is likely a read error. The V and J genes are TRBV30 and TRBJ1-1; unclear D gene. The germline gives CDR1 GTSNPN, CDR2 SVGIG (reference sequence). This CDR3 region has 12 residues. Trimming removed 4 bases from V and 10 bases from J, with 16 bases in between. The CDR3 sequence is CAWNSRREAAFC. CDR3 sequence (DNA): TGTGCCTGGAACAGTCGAAGGGAGGCAGCTTTCTGT.

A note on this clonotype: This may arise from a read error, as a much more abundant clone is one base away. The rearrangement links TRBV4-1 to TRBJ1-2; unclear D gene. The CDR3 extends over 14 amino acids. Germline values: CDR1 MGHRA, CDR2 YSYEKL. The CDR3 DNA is TGCGCCAGCAGCCAAGACGGAGCTAACTATGGCTACAACTTC. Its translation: CASSQDGANYGYNF.

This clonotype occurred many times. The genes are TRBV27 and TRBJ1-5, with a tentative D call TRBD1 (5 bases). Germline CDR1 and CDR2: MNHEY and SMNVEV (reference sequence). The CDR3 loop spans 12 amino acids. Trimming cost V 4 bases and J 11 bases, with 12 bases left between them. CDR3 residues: CASSSPPGAQHF. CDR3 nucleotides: TGTGCCAGCAGTTCTCCCCCGGGGGCCCAGCATTTT.

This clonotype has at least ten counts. CDR3 residues: CASSLPGKPYEQYF. In DNA form, the CDR3 reads TGTGCCAGCAGCTTACCTGGGAAGCCCTACGAGCAGTACTTC. The chain uses TRBV7-2 and TRBJ2-7; no firm D call. The CDR3 is 14 amino acids. Germline V gene lookup returns CDR1 SGHTA and CDR2 FQGNSA. V was trimmed by 2 bases and J by 2 bases, leaving 10 bases between them. Drawing the rest from reference TRBV7-2 and TRBJ2-7, the complete variable domain is GAGVSQSPSNKVTEKGKDVELRCDPISGHTALYWYRQSLGQGLEFLIYFQGNSAPDKSGLPSDRFSAERTGGSVSTLTIQRTQQEDSAVYLCASSLPGKPYEQYFGPGTRLTVT.

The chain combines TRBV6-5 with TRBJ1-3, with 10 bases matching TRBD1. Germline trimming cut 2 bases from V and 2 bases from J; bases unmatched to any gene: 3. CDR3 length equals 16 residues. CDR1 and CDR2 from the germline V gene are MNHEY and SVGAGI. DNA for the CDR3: TGTGCCAGCAGTTACGATGGACAGGGGGCTGGAAACACCATATATTTT. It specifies CASSYDGQGAGNTIYF.

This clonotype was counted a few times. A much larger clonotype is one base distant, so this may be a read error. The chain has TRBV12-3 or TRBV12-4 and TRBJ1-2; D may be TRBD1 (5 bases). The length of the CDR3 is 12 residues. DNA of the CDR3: TGTGCCAGCAGGGCGGGGCCTTCGGGCTACAACTTC. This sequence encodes CASRAGPSGYNF.

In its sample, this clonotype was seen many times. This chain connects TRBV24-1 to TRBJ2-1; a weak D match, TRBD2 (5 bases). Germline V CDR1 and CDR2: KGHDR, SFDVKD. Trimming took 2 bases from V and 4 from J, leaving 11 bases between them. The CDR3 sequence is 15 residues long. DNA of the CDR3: TGTGCCACCAGTGATTCGGGTAGCGAGTACAATGAGCAGTTCTTC. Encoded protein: CATSDSGSEYNEQFF.

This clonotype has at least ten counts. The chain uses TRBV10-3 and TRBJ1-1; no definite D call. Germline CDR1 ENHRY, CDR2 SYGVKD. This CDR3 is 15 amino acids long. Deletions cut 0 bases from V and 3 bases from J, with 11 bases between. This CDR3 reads CAISESGSQDTEAFF. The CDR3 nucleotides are TGTGCCATCAGTGAGTCGGGTAGTCAAGACACTGAAGCTTTCTTT.

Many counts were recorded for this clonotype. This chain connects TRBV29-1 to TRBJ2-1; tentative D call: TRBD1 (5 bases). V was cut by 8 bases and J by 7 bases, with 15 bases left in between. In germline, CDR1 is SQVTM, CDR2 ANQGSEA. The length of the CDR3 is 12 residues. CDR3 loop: CSPGLGENEQFF. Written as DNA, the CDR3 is TGCAGCCCTGGGCTAGGGGAAAATGAGCAGTTCTTC.

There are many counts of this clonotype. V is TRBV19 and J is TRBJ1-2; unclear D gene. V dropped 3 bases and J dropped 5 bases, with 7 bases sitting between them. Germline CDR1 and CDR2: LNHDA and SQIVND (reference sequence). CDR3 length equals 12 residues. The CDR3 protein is CASSIAGYGYTF. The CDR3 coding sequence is TGTGCCAGTAGTATTGCGGGTTATGGCTACACCTTC. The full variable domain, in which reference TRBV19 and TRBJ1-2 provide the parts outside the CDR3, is DGGITQSPKYLFRKEGQNVTLSCEQNLNHDAMYWYRQDPGQGLRLIYYSQIVNDFQKGDIAEGYSVSREKKESFPLTVTSAQKNPTAFYLCASSIAGYGYTFGSGTRLTVV.

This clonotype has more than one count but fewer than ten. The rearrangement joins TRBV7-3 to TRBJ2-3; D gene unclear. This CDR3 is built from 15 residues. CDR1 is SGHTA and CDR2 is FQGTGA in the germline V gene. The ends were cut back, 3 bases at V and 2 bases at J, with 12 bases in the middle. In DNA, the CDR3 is TGTGCCAGCAGCTTGGAGAGCGTATCCACAGATACGCAGTATTTT. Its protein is CASSLESVSTDTQYF.

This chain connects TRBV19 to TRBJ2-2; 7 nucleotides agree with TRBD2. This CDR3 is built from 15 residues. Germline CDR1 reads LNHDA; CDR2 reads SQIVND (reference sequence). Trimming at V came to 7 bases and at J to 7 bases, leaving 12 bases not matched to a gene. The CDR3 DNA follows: TGTGCCAGTAAACCGGGACCAGCGGGAAGCGGGGAGCTGTTTTTT. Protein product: CASKPGPAGSGELFF.

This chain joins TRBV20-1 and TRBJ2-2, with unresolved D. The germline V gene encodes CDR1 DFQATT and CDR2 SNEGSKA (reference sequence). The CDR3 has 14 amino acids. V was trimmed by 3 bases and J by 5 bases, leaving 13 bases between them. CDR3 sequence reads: CSARKAFQTGELFF. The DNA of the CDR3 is TGCAGTGCTAGGAAAGCGTTTCAAACCGGGGAGCTGTTTTTT.

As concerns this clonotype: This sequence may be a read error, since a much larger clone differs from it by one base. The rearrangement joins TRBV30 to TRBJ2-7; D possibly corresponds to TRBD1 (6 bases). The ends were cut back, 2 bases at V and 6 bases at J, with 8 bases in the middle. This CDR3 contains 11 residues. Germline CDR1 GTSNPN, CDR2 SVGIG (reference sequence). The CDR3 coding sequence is TGTGCCTGGAGTCTACAGGGCGAGCAGTACTTC. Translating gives CAWSLQGEQYF.

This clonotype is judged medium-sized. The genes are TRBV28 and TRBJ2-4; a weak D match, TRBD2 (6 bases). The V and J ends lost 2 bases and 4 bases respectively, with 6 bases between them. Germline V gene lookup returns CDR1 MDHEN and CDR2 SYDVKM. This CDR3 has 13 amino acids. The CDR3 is CASSLGGKNIQYF. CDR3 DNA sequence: TGTGCCAGCAGTTTAGGGGGGAAAAACATTCAGTACTTC.

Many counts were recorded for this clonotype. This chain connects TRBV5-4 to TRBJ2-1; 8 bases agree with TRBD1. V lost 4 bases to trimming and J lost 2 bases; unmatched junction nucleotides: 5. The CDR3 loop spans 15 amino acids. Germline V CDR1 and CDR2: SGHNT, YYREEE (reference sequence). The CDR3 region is CASSRPRGPYNEQFF. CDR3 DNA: TGTGCCAGCAGCCGGCCCAGGGGGCCCTACAATGAGCAGTTCTTC.

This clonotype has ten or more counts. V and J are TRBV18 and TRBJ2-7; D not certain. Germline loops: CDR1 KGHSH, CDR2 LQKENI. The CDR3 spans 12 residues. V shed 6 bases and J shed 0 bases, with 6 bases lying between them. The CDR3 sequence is CASSRNSYEQYF. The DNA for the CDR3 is TGTGCCAGCTCTCGAAACTCCTACGAGCAGTACTTC.

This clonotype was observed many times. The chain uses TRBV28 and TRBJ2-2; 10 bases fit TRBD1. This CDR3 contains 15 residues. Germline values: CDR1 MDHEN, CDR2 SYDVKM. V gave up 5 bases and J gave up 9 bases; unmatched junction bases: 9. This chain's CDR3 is CASSLPDRGSRELFF. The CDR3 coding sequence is TGTGCCAGCAGTCTGCCGGACAGGGGGTCCAGGGAGCTGTTTTTT.

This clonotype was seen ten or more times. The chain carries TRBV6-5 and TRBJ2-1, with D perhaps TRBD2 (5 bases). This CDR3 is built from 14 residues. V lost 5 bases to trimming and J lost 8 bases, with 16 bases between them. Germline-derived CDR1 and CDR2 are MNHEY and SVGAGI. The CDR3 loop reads CASSRPTGNHEQFF. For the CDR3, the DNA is TGTGCCAGCAGTCGTCCCACCGGGAACCATGAGCAGTTCTTC.